These 6 T cell receptor beta chains were sequenced from one sample in a study of T cell repertoires in cytomegalovirus infection. TCRdb passed the reads through MiXCR, listing each CDR3 protein once. The sample consists of 130,000 or so distinct CDR3 sequences, 5.5% to 7% of them appearing once. Sequencing used PBMCs. These receptors were obtained from a human donor in good health (CMV status not recorded). Some clones in this sample may be carry-over from other donors' samples.

This clonotype was recorded at least ten times. The J gene is TRBJ2-7, the V gene TRBV7-9, with 9 bases fitting TRBD1. The CDR3 is 13 amino acids. Trimming removed 3 bases from V and 6 bases from J; junction bases left unmatched: 3. Germline V gene sequence: CDR1 SEHNR, CDR2 FQNEAQ (reference sequence). CDR3 sequence: CASSLGTGPEQYF. CDR3 nucleotide sequence: TGTGCCAGCAGCTTGGGGACAGGGCCCGAGCAGTACTTC.

This clonotype was detected only a few times. The chain recombines TRBV7-2 with TRBJ2-3; 8 positions agree with TRBD2. The length of the CDR3 is 14 residues. J gave up 3 bases and V 3 bases, and 2 bases lay outside the gene matches. Germline values: CDR1 SGHTA, CDR2 FQGNSA. For the CDR3, the DNA is TGTGCCAGCAGCTTGGGACTAGTTACAGATACGCAGTATTTT. Translated, it gives CASSLGLVTDTQYF.

Many counts were recorded for this clonotype. The genes are TRBV14 and TRBJ2-6; D perhaps matches TRBD1 (6 bases). CDR1 and CDR2 from the germline V gene are SGHDN and FVKESK. The germline V and J ends were trimmed by 0 bases and 2 bases, with 17 bases remaining between them. This CDR3 is built from 19 residues. CDR3 nucleotide sequence: TGTGCCAGCAGCCAAGAAATGCCAGGACAGAAGGCTGGGGCCAACGTCCTGACTTTC. It encodes CASSQEMPGQKAGANVLTF.

This clonotype has ten or more counts. The J gene is TRBJ2-2, the V gene TRBV19, with TRBD2 as a possible D gene (5 bases). CDR3 length: 16 amino acids. Germline CDR1 is LNHDA and CDR2 is SQIVND (reference sequence). V was cut by 7 bases and J by 4 bases, with 19 bases left in between. The CDR3 region has the DNA TGTGCCAGTACTAGCCCCCGGGGTAGTGGCACCGGGGAGCTGTTTTTT. It is translated as CASTSPRGSGTGELFF.

This clonotype was counted between two and nine times. The chain carries TRBV18 and TRBJ1-3; D call uncertain. From germline, CDR1 is KGHSH and CDR2 LQKENI. The CDR3 length is 15 residues. V dropped 6 bases and J dropped 0 bases, with 12 bases sitting between them. As DNA, the CDR3 is TGTGCCAGCTCGCCGGAAGGCCCCTCTGGAAACACCATATATTTT. Protein product: CASSPEGPSGNTIYF.

This clonotype was recorded many times. The V gene is TRBV7-2, the J gene TRBJ1-5, with D unclear. The V end lost 1 base, the J end lost 7 bases, and 8 bases lay between the germline ends. Germline V gene data show CDR1 as SGHTA and CDR2 as FQGNSA. There are 13 residues in the CDR3. The CDR3 loop is CASSLGTKQPQHF. CDR3 nucleotide sequence: TGTGCCAGCAGCTTAGGCACCAAGCAGCCCCAGCATTTT.